This T cell receptor (beta chain) came from a study of breast tumors, draining lymph nodes, adjacent tissues. TCRdb itself ran the multiplex PCR reads through MiXCR, one entry per CDR3 protein. The sample contains around 130,000 distinct CDR3 sequences, about 30% of which appear only once. Breast cancer patients provided tissue from their axillary draining lymph nodes. This receptor was taken from a female donor with breast cancer. Some clones in this sample may be carry-over from other donors' samples. Sequenced material: axillary lymph node tissue.

As DNA, the CDR3 is TGTGCCAGTAGTTTCCTTGACAGATTGAACACTGAAGCTTTCTTT. Its protein product is CASSFLDRLNTEAFF. The chain links TRBV19 to TRBJ1-1, with D perhaps matching TRBD1 (5 bases). With 5 bases removed from V and 0 bases from J, the gap between germline ends came to 13 bases. CDR3 size: 15 residues. Germline V CDR1 and CDR2: LNHDA, SQIVND (reference sequence).